These 30 T cell receptor beta chains were sequenced from one sample in a study of blood T cell repertoires in COVID-19. This table comes from immunoSEQ multiplex PCR, and its TCRdb copy is limited to in-frame clones, with some not included. This table has some 150,000 clones, approximately 85% appearing once. The sample was peripheral blood. Receptors were obtained from a woman aged 55-75 years with COVID-19, enrolled during active disease.

The chain joins TRBV5-5 to TRBJ2-7; 10 bases fit TRBD2. Germline lookup yields CDR1 SGHKS and CDR2 YYEKEE (reference sequence). Losses at the gene ends were 0 bases for V and 10 bases for J; bases not matched to a gene: 16. The CDR3 contains 17 residues. Written as DNA, the CDR3 is TGTGCCAGCAGCTTGGTTTCTTGGTCTAGCGGGGGTCCTGACCAGTACTTC. This translates into CASSLVSWSSGGPDQYF.

The rearrangement uses TRBV10-3 and TRBJ2-7, with D maybe TRBD1 (6 bases). The CDR3 totals 13 residues. CDR1 and CDR2 (germline): ENHRY, SYGVKD. Trimming took 0 bases from V and 6 from J, leaving 9 bases between them. The CDR3 spells CAISESHRVEQYF. CDR3 bases: TGTGCCATCAGTGAGTCTCACAGGGTCGAGCAGTACTTC.

This chain joins TRBV2 and TRBJ1-2; unclear D gene. V gave up 9 bases and J gave up 6 bases, with 23 bases separating them. CDR1 SNHLY and CDR2 FYNNEI come from the germline V gene. This CDR3 spans 15 amino acids. CDR3 nucleotides: TGTGCCAGGAGACTGGTTTGGGAGGGATTAAATGGCTACACCTTC. This codes for CARRLVWEGLNGYTF.

A single count supports this clone. Other DNA sequences in the sample encode the same CDR3. The chain carries TRBV18 and TRBJ2-5; D is perhaps TRBD1 (6 bases). The CDR3 has 13 residues. Germline V gene sequence: CDR1 KGHSH, CDR2 LQKENI. V shed 3 bases and J shed 5 bases, with 10 bases lying between them. The CDR3 DNA sequence: TGTGCCAGCTCACCTCGGCAGGGGGAGACCCAGTACTTC. Translation gives CASSPRQGETQYF.

The V gene is TRBV19, the J gene TRBJ2-3; 16 positions match TRBD2. The germline gives CDR1 LNHDA, CDR2 SQIVND (reference sequence). The V gene end was trimmed by 6 bases and the J gene end by 7 bases; junction bases not matched to a gene: 7. CDR3 length: 16 amino acids. CDR3 nucleotides: TGTGCCAGTAGCGGGACTAGCGGGGGGGGACGATATACGCAGTATTTT. It codes for CASSGTSGGGRYTQYF.

V gene TRBV5-1 combines with J gene TRBJ1-2; D may be TRBD1 (5 bases). The CDR3 loop spans 13 amino acids. Germline loops: CDR1 SGHRS, CDR2 YFSETQ. V was cut by 1 base and J by 8 bases, with 12 bases left in between. The CDR3 here is CASSLSGGEGYTF. The CDR3 region has the DNA TGCGCCAGCAGCTTGTCCGGGGGAGAGGGCTACACCTTC.

This rearrangement joins TRBV27 to TRBJ2-5, with no clear D. The CDR3 runs to 15 residues. V was shortened by 2 bases and J by 5 bases, with 15 bases between the two germline ends. CDR1 and CDR2 from the germline V gene are MNHEY and SMNVEV (reference sequence). CDR3 coding DNA: TGTGCCAGCAGTTTAGACCTGGGTCGGCGGGAGACCCAGTACTTC. Its protein is CASSLDLGRRETQYF.

This chain joins TRBV19 and TRBJ1-5; 9 bases map to TRBD1. The CDR3 totals 15 residues. With 10 bases clipped from V and 5 bases from J, the junction kept 12 bases outside the gene matches. CDR1 is LNHDA and CDR2 is SQIVND in the germline V gene (reference sequence). The CDR3 reads CATRGIGTGYQPQHF. CDR3 nucleotides: TGTGCCACCAGGGGAATCGGGACAGGGTATCAGCCCCAGCATTTT.

V and J are TRBV7-9 and TRBJ1-1; D perhaps matches TRBD1 (5 bases). Germline lookup yields CDR1 SEHNR and CDR2 FQNEAQ (reference sequence). Trimming cost V 5 bases and J 10 bases, with 20 bases left between them. The CDR3 has 14 amino acids. In nucleotides, the CDR3 is TGTGCCAGCAGCCTCACCCAGGGTACCTTTGGAGCTTTCTTT. Translation: CASSLTQGTFGAFF.

The chain is built from TRBV3-1 (or the pseudogene TRBV3-2) and TRBJ1-5, with unresolved D. This CDR3 has 15 residues. The V end lost 0 bases, the J end lost 5 bases, and 11 bases lay between the germline ends. Germline V lookup: CDR1 LGHDT, CDR2 YNNKEL (reference sequence). The CDR3 DNA reads as TGTGCCAGCAGCCAAGATACGGGTACGGATCAGCCCCAGCATTTT. Translating it yields CASSQDTGTDQPQHF.

This sequence joins TRBV19 and TRBJ1-4; 8 nucleotides align to TRBD1. CDR3 size: 16 residues. The germline gives CDR1 LNHDA, CDR2 SQIVND (reference sequence). With V trimmed by 4 bases and J by 0 bases, 4 bases remained unmatched. CDR3 sequence: CASSSGQGATNEKLFF. The CDR3 DNA reads as TGTGCCAGTAGTAGCGGACAGGGCGCAACTAATGAAAAACTGTTTTTT.

V gene TRBV7-9 combines with J gene TRBJ1-1; 9 bases are shared with TRBD1. After removal of 5 bases from V and 7 bases from J, the junction contained 11 bases not matched to a gene. Germline assignment: CDR1 SEHNR and CDR2 FQNEAQ (reference sequence). This CDR3 has 15 residues. CDR3 in DNA: TGTGCCAGCAGCACCGGGGGACAGGGCGCTTATGAAGCTTTCTTT. It codes for CASSTGGQGAYEAFF. The variable domain in full, with the rest retrieved from reference TRBV7-9 and TRBJ1-1, is DTGVSQNPRHKITKRGQNVTFRCDPISEHNRLYWYRQTLGQGPEFLTYFQNEAQLEKSRLLSDRFSAERPKGSFSTLEIQRTEQGDSAMYLCASSTGGQGAYEAFFGQGTRLTVV.

This chain uses TRBV28 with TRBJ1-1; no firm D call. V was cut by 8 bases and J by 3 bases, with 10 bases left in between. The CDR3 is 12 amino acids. Germline CDR1 MDHEN, CDR2 SYDVKM. CDR3 DNA: TGTGCCAGCGTTCGGTCGGACACTGAAGCTTTCTTT. This codes for CASVRSDTEAFF.

Of note for this clone: One end of the junction fails to match germline, which may point to a read error. The V gene is TRBV2, the J gene TRBJ1-2; a possible D gene is TRBD1 (5 bases). This CDR3 has 11 residues. Germline CDR1 and CDR2: SNHLY and FYNNEI. The CDR3 bases are TGTGCCAGCAGTGGGCAGGGAAAGGCTCCCTTC. This encodes CASSGQGKAPF.

This chain joins TRBV30 and TRBJ2-3, with D perhaps TRBD1 (5 bases). The CDR3 loop spans 14 amino acids. Germline V lookup: CDR1 GTSNPN, CDR2 SVGIG (reference sequence). The ends were cut back, 2 bases at V and 3 bases at J, with 12 bases in the middle. For the CDR3, the DNA is TGTGCCTGGAGTCGCCAGGGTGGGACAGATACGCAGTATTTT. Translation: CAWSRQGGTDTQYF.

This clone was picked up one time. The chain combines TRBV3-1 (or the pseudogene TRBV3-2) with TRBJ2-7, with TRBD1 identical over 8 bases. The length of the CDR3 is 13 residues. With V trimmed by 4 bases and J by 7 bases, 6 bases remained unmatched. CDR1 LGHDT and CDR2 YNNKEL come from the germline V gene (reference sequence). CDR3 in amino acids: CASSPDRAWEQYF. DNA for the CDR3: TGTGCCAGCAGCCCGGACAGGGCGTGGGAGCAGTACTTC.

This sequence joins TRBV4-3 and TRBJ2-2, with 9 nucleotides matching TRBD1. This CDR3 contains 15 residues. CDR1 LGHNA and CDR2 YSLEER come from the germline V gene. The V and J ends lost 1 base and 6 bases, in that order; junction bases with no gene match: 3. This CDR3 is CASSQAGTGSGELFF. The CDR3 coding sequence is TGCGCCAGCAGCCAAGCCGGGACAGGGTCCGGGGAGCTGTTTTTT.

This chain links TRBV19 with TRBJ2-3; TRBD1 matches at 8 bases. Germline trimming cut 4 bases from V and 2 bases from J; bases unmatched to any gene: 5. Germline-derived CDR1 and CDR2 are LNHDA and SQIVND (reference sequence). The CDR3 is 15 amino acids. DNA of the CDR3: TGTGCCAGTAGTACGTCCAGGGGGCCCACAGATACGCAGTATTTT. Its translation: CASSTSRGPTDTQYF.

The chain joins TRBV5-8 to TRBJ2-7; 7 bases are a match to TRBD2. This CDR3 spans 17 amino acids. V trimming: 0 bases; J trimming: 0 bases; junction bases outside the gene matches: 9. The germline gives CDR1 SGHTS, CDR2 YDEGEE. The CDR3 DNA follows: TGTGCCAGCAGCTTGGGGTCCTGGGAGGGATCCTCCTACGAGCAGTACTTC. Amino acids: CASSLGSWEGSSYEQYF.

The rearrangement links TRBV27 to TRBJ2-2; 12 nucleotides align to TRBD1. The germline V gene encodes CDR1 MNHEY and CDR2 SMNVEV (reference sequence). The CDR3 has 15 residues. J gave up 6 bases and V 6 bases, and 5 bases lay outside the gene matches. The CDR3 DNA reads as TGTGCCAGCAGGATCGGGACAGGGGGCCCCGGGGAGCTGTTTTTT. Protein: CASRIGTGGPGELFF.

The chain joins TRBV15 to TRBJ1-2; 8 bases align to TRBD1. Trimming at V came to 6 bases and at J to 2 bases, leaving 2 bases not matched to a gene. Germline loops: CDR1 LNHNV, CDR2 YYDKDF (reference sequence). The length of the CDR3 is 13 residues. The CDR3 DNA sequence: TGTGCCACCAGTCAGGGGGCGAACTATGGCTACACCTTC. Translated, it gives CATSQGANYGYTF.

The V and J genes are TRBV27 and TRBJ1-2, with TRBD1 identical over 8 bases. J lost 7 bases, V lost 7 bases, and 20 bases had no gene match. The CDR3 is 17 residues long. CDR1 is MNHEY, CDR2 SMNVEV, per germline (reference sequence). Written as DNA, the CDR3 is TGTGCCAGCACTTTTTCCGGACAGGGTGGGGGTGGTTTTGGCTACACCTTC. It translates to CASTFSGQGGGGFGYTF.

The chain combines TRBV2 with TRBJ1-1; TRBD1 is a possible D gene (5 bases). The CDR3 is 14 amino acids. Germline V gives CDR1 SNHLY, CDR2 FYNNEI. The V gene lost 7 bases and the J gene lost 1 base, with 13 bases spanning the gap. The CDR3 DNA is TGTGCCAGCACGCGGGGGTACCCGAACACTGAAGCTTTCTTT. Its translation is CASTRGYPNTEAFF.

The chain couples TRBV11-3 to TRBJ2-3; 13 nucleotides align to TRBD2. The length of the CDR3 is 16 residues. Per germline, CDR1 SGHNT and CDR2 YENEEA. Trimming cost V 3 bases and J 2 bases; bases outside gene matches: 2. The CDR3 reads CASSLGLAGITDTQYF. CDR3 in DNA: TGTGCCAGCAGCTTGGGACTAGCGGGGATCACAGATACGCAGTATTTT.

The gene calls are TRBV27 and TRBJ2-1; no reliable D call. This CDR3 has 14 amino acids. The V gene's germline CDR1 is MNHEY and CDR2 SMNVEV (reference sequence). V was clipped by 3 bases and J by 4 bases, with 10 bases between them. CDR3 protein: CASSFDPRYNEQFF. For the CDR3, the DNA is TGTGCCAGCAGTTTCGATCCCAGGTACAATGAGCAGTTCTTC.

J is TRBJ1-2 and V is TRBV7-8, with D maybe TRBD1 (5 bases). The germline V gene has CDR1 SGHVS and CDR2 FQNEAQ. V dropped 1 base and J dropped 6 bases, with 9 bases sitting between them. CDR3 length: 13 residues. The CDR3 nucleotides are TGTGCCAGCAGCTTAGGGCGGGGCAATGGCTACACCTTC. Translating gives CASSLGRGNGYTF.

This chain connects TRBV2 to TRBJ1-4, with TRBD1 identical over 11 bases. CDR3 size: 16 residues. With 4 bases clipped from V and 8 bases from J, the junction kept 9 bases outside the gene matches. The germline V gene encodes CDR1 SNHLY and CDR2 FYNNEI. The CDR3 is CASSGTGGAGHEKLFF. The CDR3 DNA sequence: TGTGCCAGCAGTGGGACAGGGGGCGCGGGGCACGAAAAACTGTTTTTT.

The rearrangement uses TRBV7-2 and TRBJ1-1, with no clear D. The CDR3 sequence is 14 residues long. Trimming shortened V by 2 bases and J by 1 base, and 8 bases separated the two germline ends. Per germline, CDR1 SGHTA and CDR2 FQGNSA. The CDR3: CASSLLYGNTEAFF. CDR3 DNA sequence: TGTGCCAGCAGCTTATTGTACGGGAACACTGAAGCTTTCTTT.

This clone was detected once. This chain joins TRBV29-1 and TRBJ2-7, with D tentatively TRBD1 (5 bases). Deletions cut 5 bases from V and 2 bases from J, with 16 bases between. Germline CDR1 reads SQVTM; CDR2 reads ANQGSEA. The length of the CDR3 is 14 residues. CDR3 in amino acids: CSVLFRGRTYEQYF. Here the CDR3 DNA reads TGCAGCGTTCTATTTAGGGGCCGAACCTACGAGCAGTACTTC.

The DNA for the CDR3 is TGTGCCAGCAGCTTTGGCGGGGGAACTGAAGCTTTCTTT. It codes for CASSFGGGTEAFF. V usage is TRBV11-3 and J usage is TRBJ1-1; tentatively, D is TRBD1 (5 bases). CDR3 length: 13 amino acids. Germline CDR1 and CDR2: SGHNT and YENEEA. With 3 bases removed from V and 5 bases from J, the gap between germline ends came to 10 bases. Using reference TRBV11-3 and TRBJ1-1 for the parts outside the CDR3, the full variable domain is EAGVVQSPRYKIIEKKQPVAFWCNPISGHNTLYWYLQNLGQGPELLIRYENEEAVDDSQLPKDRFSAERLKGVDSTLKIQPAELGDSAVYLCASSFGGGTEAFFGQGTRLTVV.